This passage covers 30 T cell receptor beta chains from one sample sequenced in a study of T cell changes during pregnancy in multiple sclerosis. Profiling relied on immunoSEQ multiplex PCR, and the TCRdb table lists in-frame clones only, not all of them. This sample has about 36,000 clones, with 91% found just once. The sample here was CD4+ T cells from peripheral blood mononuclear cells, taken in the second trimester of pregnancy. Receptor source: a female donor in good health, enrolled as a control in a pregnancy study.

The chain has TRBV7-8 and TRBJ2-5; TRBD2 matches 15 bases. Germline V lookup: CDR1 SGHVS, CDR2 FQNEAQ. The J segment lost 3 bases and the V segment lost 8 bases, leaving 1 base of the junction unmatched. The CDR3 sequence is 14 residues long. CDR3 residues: CASGLAGGEETQYF. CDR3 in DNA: TGTGCCAGCGGACTAGCGGGAGGGGAAGAGACCCAGTACTTC.

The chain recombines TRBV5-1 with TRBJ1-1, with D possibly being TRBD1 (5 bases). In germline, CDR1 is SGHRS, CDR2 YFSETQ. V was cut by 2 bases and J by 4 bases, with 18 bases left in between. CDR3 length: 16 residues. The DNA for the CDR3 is TGCGCCAGCAGCTTCGGGAGCAGGACATTGTCCACTGAAGCTTTCTTT. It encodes CASSFGSRTLSTEAFF.

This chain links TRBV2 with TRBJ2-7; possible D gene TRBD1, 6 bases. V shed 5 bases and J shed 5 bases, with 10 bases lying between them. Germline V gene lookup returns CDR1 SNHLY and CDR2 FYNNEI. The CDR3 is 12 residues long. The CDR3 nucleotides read TGTGCCAGCAGTTTAACAGGGAACGAGCAGTACTTC. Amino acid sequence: CASSLTGNEQYF.

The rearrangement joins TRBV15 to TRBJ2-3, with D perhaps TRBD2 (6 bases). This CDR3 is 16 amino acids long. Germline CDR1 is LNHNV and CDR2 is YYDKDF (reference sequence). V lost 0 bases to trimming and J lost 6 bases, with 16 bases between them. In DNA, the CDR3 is TGTGCCACCAGCAGAGATTGGGCGGGATCGGGTGATACGCAGTATTTT. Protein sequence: CATSRDWAGSGDTQYF.

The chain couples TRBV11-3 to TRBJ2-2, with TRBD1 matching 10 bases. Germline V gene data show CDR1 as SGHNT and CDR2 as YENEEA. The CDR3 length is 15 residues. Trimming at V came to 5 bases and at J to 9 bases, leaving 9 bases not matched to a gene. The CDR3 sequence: CASSPRTGGGRELFF. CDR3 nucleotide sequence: TGTGCCAGCAGCCCCCGGACAGGGGGGGGCAGGGAGCTGTTTTTT.

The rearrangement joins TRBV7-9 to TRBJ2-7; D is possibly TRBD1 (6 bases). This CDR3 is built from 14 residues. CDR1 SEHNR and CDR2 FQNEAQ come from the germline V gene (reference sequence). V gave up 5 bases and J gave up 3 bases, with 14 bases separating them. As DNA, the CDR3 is TGTGCCAGCAGCCAGCCGGGACAAAACTACGAGCAGTACTTC. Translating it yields CASSQPGQNYEQYF.

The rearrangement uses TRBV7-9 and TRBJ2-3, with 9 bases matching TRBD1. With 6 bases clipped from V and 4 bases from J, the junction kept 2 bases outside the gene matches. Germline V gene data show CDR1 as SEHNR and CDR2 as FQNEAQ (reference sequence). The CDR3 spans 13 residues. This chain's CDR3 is CASRDRGSDTQYF. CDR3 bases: TGTGCCAGCAGGGACAGGGGATCAGATACGCAGTATTTT. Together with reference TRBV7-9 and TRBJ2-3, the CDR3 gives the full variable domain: DTGVSQNPRHKITKRGQNVTFRCDPISEHNRLYWYRQTLGQGPEFLTYFQNEAQLEKSRLLSDRFSAERPKGSFSTLEIQRTEQGDSAMYLCASRDRGSDTQYFGPGTRLTVL.

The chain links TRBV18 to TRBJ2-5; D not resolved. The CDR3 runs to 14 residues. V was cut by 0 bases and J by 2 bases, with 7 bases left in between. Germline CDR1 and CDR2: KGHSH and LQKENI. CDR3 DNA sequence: TGTGCCAGCTCACCACCGTCTAATCAAGAGACCCAGTACTTC. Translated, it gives CASSPPSNQETQYF.

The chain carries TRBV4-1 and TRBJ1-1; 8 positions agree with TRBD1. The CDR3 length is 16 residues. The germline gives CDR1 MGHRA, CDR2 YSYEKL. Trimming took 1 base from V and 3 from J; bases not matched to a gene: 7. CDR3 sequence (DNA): TGCGCCAGCAGCCAAGCCCGACAGGGGTTAGACACTGAAGCTTTCTTT. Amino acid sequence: CASSQARQGLDTEAFF.

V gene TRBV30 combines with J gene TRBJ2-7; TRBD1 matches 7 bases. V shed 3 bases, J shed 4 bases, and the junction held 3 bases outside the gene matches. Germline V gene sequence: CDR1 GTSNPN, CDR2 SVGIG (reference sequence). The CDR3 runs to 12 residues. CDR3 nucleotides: TGTGCCTGGAGGGAGGACAGGTACGAGCAGTACTTC. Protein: CAWREDRYEQYF.

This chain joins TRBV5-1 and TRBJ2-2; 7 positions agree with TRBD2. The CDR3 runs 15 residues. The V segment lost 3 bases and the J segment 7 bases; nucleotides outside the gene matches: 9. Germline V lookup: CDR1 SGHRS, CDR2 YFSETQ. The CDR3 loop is CASSSGRVQGGELFF. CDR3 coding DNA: TGCGCCAGCAGCTCTGGGAGGGTTCAAGGCGGGGAGCTGTTTTTT.

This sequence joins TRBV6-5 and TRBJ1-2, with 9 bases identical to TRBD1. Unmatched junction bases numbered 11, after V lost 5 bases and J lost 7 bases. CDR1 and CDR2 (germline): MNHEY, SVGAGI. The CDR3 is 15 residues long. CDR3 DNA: TGTGCCAGCAGTCCCATGGGGACAGGGACCAGTGGCTACACCTTC. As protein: CASSPMGTGTSGYTF.

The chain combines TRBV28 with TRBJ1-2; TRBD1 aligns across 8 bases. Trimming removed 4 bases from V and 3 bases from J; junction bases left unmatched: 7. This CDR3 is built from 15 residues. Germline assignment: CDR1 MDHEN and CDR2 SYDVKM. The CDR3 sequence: CASSSQGAGDYGYTF. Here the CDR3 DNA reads TGTGCCAGCAGTTCTCAGGGGGCAGGGGACTATGGCTACACCTTC.

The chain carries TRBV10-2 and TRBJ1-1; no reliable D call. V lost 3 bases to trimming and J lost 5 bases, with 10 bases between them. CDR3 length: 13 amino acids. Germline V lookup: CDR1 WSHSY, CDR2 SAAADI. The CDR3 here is CASSEGRGTEAFF. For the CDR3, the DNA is TGCGCCAGCAGTGAAGGAAGAGGGACTGAAGCTTTCTTT.

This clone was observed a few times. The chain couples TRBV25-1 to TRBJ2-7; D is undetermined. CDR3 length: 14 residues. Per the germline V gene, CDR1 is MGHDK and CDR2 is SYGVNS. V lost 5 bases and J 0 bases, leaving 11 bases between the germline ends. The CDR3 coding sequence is TGTGCCAGCAGTCTTGGCGGCCTCTCCTACGAGCAGTACTTC. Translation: CASSLGGLSYEQYF.

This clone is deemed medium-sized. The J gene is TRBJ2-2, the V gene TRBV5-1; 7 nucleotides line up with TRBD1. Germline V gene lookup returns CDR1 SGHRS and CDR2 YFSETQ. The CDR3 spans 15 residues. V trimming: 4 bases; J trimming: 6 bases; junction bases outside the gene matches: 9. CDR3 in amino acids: CASSKMAGGAGELFF. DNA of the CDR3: TGCGCCAGCAGCAAGATGGCAGGGGGAGCCGGGGAGCTGTTTTTT.

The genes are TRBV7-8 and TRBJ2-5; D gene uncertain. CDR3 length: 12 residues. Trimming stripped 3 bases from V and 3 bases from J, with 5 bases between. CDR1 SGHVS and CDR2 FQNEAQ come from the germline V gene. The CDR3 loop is CASSFLKETQYF. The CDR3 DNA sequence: TGTGCCAGCAGCTTCTTAAAAGAGACCCAGTACTTC.

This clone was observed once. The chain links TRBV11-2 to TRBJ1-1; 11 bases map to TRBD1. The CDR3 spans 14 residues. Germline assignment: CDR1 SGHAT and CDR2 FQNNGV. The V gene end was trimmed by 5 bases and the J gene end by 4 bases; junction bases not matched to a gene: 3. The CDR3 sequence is CASSAGTGGTEAFF. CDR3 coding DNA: TGTGCCAGCAGCGCCGGGACAGGGGGCACTGAAGCTTTCTTT. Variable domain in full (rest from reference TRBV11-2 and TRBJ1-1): EAGVAQSPRYKIIEKRQSVAFWCNPISGHATLYWYQQILGQGPKLLIQFQNNGVVDDSQLPKDRFSAERLKGVDSTLKIQPAKLEDSAVYLCASSAGTGGTEAFFGQGTRLTVV.

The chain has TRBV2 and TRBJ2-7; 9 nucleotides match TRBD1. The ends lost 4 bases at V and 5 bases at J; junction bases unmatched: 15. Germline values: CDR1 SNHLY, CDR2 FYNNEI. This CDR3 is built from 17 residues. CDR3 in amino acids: CASSGPGTGKSIDEQYF. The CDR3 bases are TGTGCCAGCAGTGGTCCCGGGACAGGGAAATCAATCGACGAGCAGTACTTC.

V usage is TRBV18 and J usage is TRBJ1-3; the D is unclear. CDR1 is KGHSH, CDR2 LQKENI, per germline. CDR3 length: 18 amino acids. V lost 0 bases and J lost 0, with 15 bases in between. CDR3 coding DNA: TGTGCCAGCTCACCACCGCCGGGATACCGATTCTCTGGAAACACCATATATTTT. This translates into CASSPPPGYRFSGNTIYF.

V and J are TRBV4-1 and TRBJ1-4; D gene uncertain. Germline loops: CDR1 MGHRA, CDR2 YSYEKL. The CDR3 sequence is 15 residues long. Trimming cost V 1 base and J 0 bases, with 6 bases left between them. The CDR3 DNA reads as TGCGCCAGCAGCCAAGCTCTTCCAACTAATGAAAAACTGTTTTTT. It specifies CASSQALPTNEKLFF.

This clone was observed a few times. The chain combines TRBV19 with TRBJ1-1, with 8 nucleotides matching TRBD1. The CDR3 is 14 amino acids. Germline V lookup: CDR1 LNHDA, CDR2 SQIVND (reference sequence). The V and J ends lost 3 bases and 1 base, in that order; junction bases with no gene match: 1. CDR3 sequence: CASSIDRGNTEAFF. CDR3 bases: TGTGCCAGTAGTATCGACAGGGGGAACACTGAAGCTTTCTTT.

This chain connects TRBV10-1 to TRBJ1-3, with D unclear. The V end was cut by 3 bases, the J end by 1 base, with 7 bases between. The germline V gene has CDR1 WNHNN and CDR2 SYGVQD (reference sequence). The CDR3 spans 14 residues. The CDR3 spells CASSDGGSGNTIYF. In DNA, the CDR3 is TGCGCCAGCAGTGATGGAGGATCTGGAAACACCATATATTTT.

CDR3 nucleotides: TGTGCCAGCAGGAGGGGGTACCAGAACACAGATACGCAGTATTTT. Translation: CASRRGYQNTDTQYF. This rearrangement joins TRBV4-2 to TRBJ2-3, with a tentative D call TRBD1 (6 bases). With 6 bases removed from V and 2 bases from J, the gap between germline ends came to 15 bases. Germline CDR1 and CDR2: LGHNA and YNFKEQ. The CDR3 loop spans 15 amino acids.

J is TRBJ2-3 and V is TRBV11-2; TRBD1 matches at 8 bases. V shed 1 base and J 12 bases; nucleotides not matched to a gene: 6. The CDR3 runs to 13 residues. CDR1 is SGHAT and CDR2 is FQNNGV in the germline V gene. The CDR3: CASSLGSQGAQYF. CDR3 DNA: TGTGCCAGCAGCTTAGGGTCCCAGGGGGCTCAGTATTTT. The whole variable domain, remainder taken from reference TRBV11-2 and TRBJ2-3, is EAGVAQSPRYKIIEKRQSVAFWCNPISGHATLYWYQQILGQGPKLLIQFQNNGVVDDSQLPKDRFSAERLKGVDSTLKIQPAKLEDSAVYLCASSLGSQGAQYFGPGTRLTVL.

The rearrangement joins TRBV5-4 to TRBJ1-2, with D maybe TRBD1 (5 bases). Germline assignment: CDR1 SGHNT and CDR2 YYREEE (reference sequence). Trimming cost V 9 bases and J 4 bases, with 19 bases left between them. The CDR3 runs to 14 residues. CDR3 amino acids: CAISSGGIPYGYTF. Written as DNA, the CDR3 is TGTGCCATCTCTTCCGGGGGGATCCCCTATGGCTACACCTTC.

CDR3 sequence: CASSLVSSGRDQNIQYF. CDR3 in DNA: TGTGCCAGCAGCTTAGTGTCTAGCGGGAGGGACCAAAACATTCAGTACTTC. The rearrangement links TRBV11-2 to TRBJ2-4; 12 bases agree with TRBD2. CDR1 and CDR2 from the germline V gene are SGHAT and FQNNGV. The CDR3 is made up of 17 amino acids. V was clipped by 1 base and J by 5 bases; unmatched bases: 6.

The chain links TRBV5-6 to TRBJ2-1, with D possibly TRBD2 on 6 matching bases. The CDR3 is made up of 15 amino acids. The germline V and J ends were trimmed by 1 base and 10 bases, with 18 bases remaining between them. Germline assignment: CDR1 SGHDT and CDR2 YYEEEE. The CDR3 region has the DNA TGTGCCAGCAGCTTGAATCCGGGACTGGCCCAGGAGCAGTTCTTC. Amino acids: CASSLNPGLAQEQFF.

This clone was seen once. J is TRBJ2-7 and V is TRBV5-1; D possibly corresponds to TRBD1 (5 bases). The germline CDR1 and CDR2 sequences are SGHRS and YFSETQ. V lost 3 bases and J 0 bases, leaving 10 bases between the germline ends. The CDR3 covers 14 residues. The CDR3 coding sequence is TGCGCCAGCAGCTCAACAGGTGGCTCCTACGAGCAGTACTTC. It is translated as CASSSTGGSYEQYF.

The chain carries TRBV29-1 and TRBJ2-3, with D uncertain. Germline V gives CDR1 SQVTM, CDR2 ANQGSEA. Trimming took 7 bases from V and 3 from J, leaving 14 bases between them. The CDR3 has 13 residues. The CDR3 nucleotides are TGCAGCGGTCTCCCTGGGCCTACAGATACGCAGTATTTT. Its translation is CSGLPGPTDTQYF.